The 32 T cell receptor beta chains listed next were all sequenced from one sample in a study of PD-L1 blockade in urothelial cancer. Assay used: immunoSEQ multiplex PCR; TCRdb lists only in-frame clones, some missing. The sample records around 30,000 clones, around 75% being singletons. The sample in question was PBMCs, obtained around atezolizumab (anti-PD-L1) treatment. Receptor source: a man aged 50-59 years with urothelial cancer.

The rearrangement links TRBV18 to TRBJ2-3; D is unclear. Germline loops: CDR1 KGHSH, CDR2 LQKENI. This CDR3 contains 13 residues. V was clipped by 3 bases and J by 5 bases, with 9 bases between them. This chain's CDR3 is CASSPRERDTQYF. The CDR3 DNA is TGTGCCAGCTCACCTCGCGAGCGAGATACGCAGTATTTT.

This chain uses TRBV7-8 with TRBJ2-2; 11 bases fit TRBD1. Unmatched junction bases numbered 4, after V lost 5 bases and J lost 2 bases. This CDR3 region has 16 residues. CDR1 and CDR2 from the germline V gene are SGHVS and FQNEAQ. CDR3 protein: CASSGGQGANTGELFF. As DNA, the CDR3 is TGTGCCAGCAGCGGTGGACAGGGGGCCAACACCGGGGAGCTGTTTTTT. The full variable domain, its missing parts supplied by reference TRBV7-8 and TRBJ2-2, is GAGVSQSPRYKVAKRGQDVALRCDPISGHVSLFWYQQALGQGPEFLTYFQNEAQLDKSGLPSDRFFAERPEGSVSTLKIQRTQQEDSAVYLCASSGGQGANTGELFFGEGSRLTVL.

The chain joins TRBV29-1 to TRBJ2-1, with 8 bases fitting TRBD2. This CDR3 spans 11 amino acids. Per the germline V gene, CDR1 is SQVTM and CDR2 is ANQGSEA. Germline trimming cut 5 bases from V and 10 bases from J; bases unmatched to any gene: 4. The CDR3 is CSVRGTREQFF. CDR3 sequence (DNA): TGCAGCGTTAGAGGGACTAGAGAGCAGTTCTTC.

This clone is deemed medium-sized. This chain links TRBV19 with TRBJ1-1; 7 bases align to TRBD1. Germline trimming cut 7 bases from V and 0 bases from J; bases unmatched to any gene: 2. Germline CDR1 LNHDA, CDR2 SQIVND (reference sequence). The CDR3 contains 13 residues. CDR3 protein: CASTTGVNTEAFF. For the CDR3, the DNA is TGTGCCAGTACCACAGGGGTGAACACTGAAGCTTTCTTT.

The chain couples TRBV2 to TRBJ2-5; 7 nucleotides line up with TRBD2. CDR3 size: 17 residues. With V trimmed by 4 bases and J by 1 base, 12 bases remained unmatched. Germline V gives CDR1 SNHLY, CDR2 FYNNEI. CDR3 nucleotides: TGTGCCAGCAGTGTGGGGTTGGGAGCGGGACTCCAAGAGACCCAGTACTTC. Protein sequence: CASSVGLGAGLQETQYF.

The V gene is TRBV11-2, the J gene TRBJ2-1; D might be TRBD2 (5 bases). V gave up 5 bases and J gave up 1 base, with 21 bases separating them. Germline lookup yields CDR1 SGHAT and CDR2 FQNNGV. The CDR3 contains 18 residues. CDR3 loop: CASSKQVGSLTSYNEQFF. DNA of the CDR3: TGTGCCAGCAGCAAACAAGTGGGGAGCCTCACATCCTACAATGAGCAGTTCTTC.

The chain employs TRBV28 and TRBJ2-7; D is ambiguous. Germline values: CDR1 MDHEN, CDR2 SYDVKM. This CDR3 spans 11 amino acids. V was trimmed by 10 bases and J by 4 bases, leaving 11 bases between them. The CDR3 nucleotides are TGTGCCACTCGGGTAAGATACGAGCAGTACTTC. It specifies CATRVRYEQYF.

CDR3 amino acids: CASKGARENSPLHF. The CDR3 DNA is TGCGCCAGCAAGGGGGCCAGGGAAAATTCACCCCTCCACTTT. The V gene is TRBV5-1, the J gene TRBJ1-6; 7 bases align to TRBD1. With V trimmed by 6 bases and J by 7 bases, 7 bases remained unmatched. Germline values: CDR1 SGHRS, CDR2 YFSETQ. This CDR3 has 14 residues.

V usage is TRBV6-5 and J usage is TRBJ2-4, with TRBD1 matching over 7 bases. The CDR3 has 13 amino acids. Germline V gives CDR1 MNHEY, CDR2 SVGAGI. The J segment lost 4 bases and the V segment lost 5 bases, leaving 2 bases of the junction unmatched. The CDR3 here is CASSGTVKNIQYF. As DNA, the CDR3 is TGTGCCAGCAGTGGGACAGTTAAAAACATTCAGTACTTC.

The chain joins TRBV10-1 to TRBJ2-7, with a possible D match to TRBD1 (10 bases). CDR1 is WNHNN, CDR2 SYGVQD, per germline (reference sequence). The CDR3 is 14 residues long. Trimming removed 6 bases at V and 6 bases at J, with 18 bases between. CDR3 loop: CASRPSGDRGEQYF. In nucleotides, the CDR3 is TGCGCCAGCAGACCTAGCGGGGACAGGGGCGAGCAGTACTTC.

The CDR3 is CASSLDRVAYEQYF. CDR3 in DNA: TGCGCCAGCAGCTTGGACAGGGTTGCCTACGAGCAGTACTTC. The V gene is TRBV5-1, the J gene TRBJ2-7; D may be TRBD1 (6 bases). This CDR3 is built from 14 residues. The germline CDR1 and CDR2 sequences are SGHRS and YFSETQ. V dropped 0 bases and J dropped 2 bases, with 9 bases sitting between them.

The chain recombines TRBV28 with TRBJ1-5; D remains ambiguous. The length of the CDR3 is 14 residues. Germline values: CDR1 MDHEN, CDR2 SYDVKM. V was shortened by 3 bases and J by 11 bases, with 17 bases between the two germline ends. The CDR3 DNA sequence: TGTGCCAGCAGTTTGGCAGAGAGGGCCGCGACCCAGCATTTT. Its translation is CASSLAERAATQHF.

The chain links TRBV28 to TRBJ1-5; no reliable D call. Trimming pared 7 bases from V and 0 bases from J, leaving 7 bases between. Germline CDR1 and CDR2: MDHEN and SYDVKM. CDR3 size: 13 residues. The CDR3 sequence is CASIQISNQPQHF. In DNA, the CDR3 is TGTGCCAGCATACAAATTAGCAATCAGCCCCAGCATTTT. The full variable domain, its missing parts supplied by reference TRBV28 and TRBJ1-5, is DVKVTQSSRYLVKRTGEKVFLECVQDMDHENMFWYRQDPGLGLRLIYFSYDVKMKEKGDIPEGYSVSREKKERFSLILESASTNQTSMYLCASIQISNQPQHFGDGTRLSIL.

The gene calls are TRBV19 and TRBJ1-4, with a possible D match to TRBD1 (5 bases). The V gene lost 5 bases and the J gene lost 7 bases, with 20 bases spanning the gap. Germline CDR1 and CDR2: LNHDA and SQIVND (reference sequence). This CDR3 comprises 16 residues. The CDR3 loop is CASSYALGLLPEKLFF. CDR3 sequence (DNA): TGTGCCAGTAGTTACGCCCTGGGACTCCTCCCTGAAAAACTGTTTTTT.

This clone has just one count. The chain is built from TRBV16 and TRBJ1-3; no clear D. V was trimmed by 5 bases and J by 0 bases, leaving 14 bases between them. Germline V gene lookup returns CDR1 KGHSY and CDR2 FQNENV. This CDR3 has 16 amino acids. The CDR3 sequence is CASSDPDTHSGNTIYF. CDR3 sequence (DNA): TGTGCCAGCAGCGATCCCGACACTCACTCTGGAAACACCATATATTTT.

This chain joins TRBV18 and TRBJ1-6; D is unresolved. CDR1 and CDR2 from the germline V gene are KGHSH and LQKENI. Trimming pared 6 bases from V and 0 bases from J, leaving 9 bases between. CDR3 size: 15 residues. The chain's CDR3 is CASSRADSYNSPLHF. The CDR3 bases are TGTGCCAGCTCGCGGGCCGACTCCTATAATTCACCCCTCCACTTT.

The rearrangement joins TRBV27 to TRBJ2-7; possibly TRBD1 for D (5 bases). Per the germline V gene, CDR1 is MNHEY and CDR2 is SMNVEV (reference sequence). CDR3 length: 17 amino acids. V was shortened by 5 bases and J by 0 bases, with 20 bases between the two germline ends. DNA of the CDR3: TGTGCCAGCAGTCCCTCCAGACAGAGAACCAGCTCCTACGAGCAGTACGTC. Its translation: CASSPSRQRTSSYEQYV.

V usage is TRBV30 and J usage is TRBJ2-5, with D unresolved. V lost 0 bases to trimming and J lost 7 bases, with 9 bases between them. The CDR3 loop spans 12 amino acids. Germline assignment: CDR1 GTSNPN and CDR2 SVGIG (reference sequence). The CDR3 bases are TGTGCCTGGAGTGTCCCCGCGGTGACCCAGTACTTC. Translation: CAWSVPAVTQYF.

V and J are TRBV5-1 and TRBJ2-7; 13 bases match TRBD2. The CDR3 has 15 residues. Trimming removed 4 bases from V and 3 bases from J; junction bases left unmatched: 4. From germline, CDR1 is SGHRS and CDR2 YFSETQ. CDR3 nucleotide sequence: TGCGCCAGCAGCCTCGGACTAGCGGGAGTCTACGAGCAGTACTTC. As protein: CASSLGLAGVYEQYF.

The chain uses TRBV7-8 and TRBJ2-6, with TRBD1 matching over 8 bases. Unmatched junction bases numbered 11, after V lost 5 bases and J lost 2 bases. The CDR3 length is 18 residues. Germline-derived CDR1 and CDR2 are SGHVS and FQNEAQ. The CDR3 region is CASSATFSGGAGANVLTF. The CDR3 coding sequence is TGTGCCAGCAGCGCAACTTTCTCAGGGGGCGCTGGGGCCAACGTCCTGACTTTC.

This clone has only one observation. The genes are TRBV6-1 and TRBJ2-5, with 12 nucleotides matching TRBD2. V shed 7 bases and J 4 bases; nucleotides not matched to a gene: 7. Germline V gene lookup returns CDR1 MNHNS and CDR2 SASEGT. The CDR3 consists of 15 residues. The CDR3 is CASIPEGLAGETQYF. The CDR3 DNA follows: TGTGCCAGCATCCCCGAGGGACTAGCGGGAGAGACCCAGTACTTC.

Here the CDR3 reads CASSALQGYTEAFF. DNA for the CDR3: TGTGCCAGCTCAGCCTTACAGGGGTACACTGAAGCTTTCTTT. V and J are TRBV18 and TRBJ1-1, with 7 bases that match TRBD1. The CDR3 totals 14 residues. Per the germline V gene, CDR1 is KGHSH and CDR2 is LQKENI. J gave up 3 bases and V 5 bases, and 6 bases lay outside the gene matches.

The table lists this clone with a count of one. J is TRBJ2-1 and V is TRBV28; D possibly corresponds to TRBD2 (6 bases). The CDR3 is 13 amino acids. V lost 6 bases and J lost 4, with 10 bases in between. Germline V gene data show CDR1 as MDHEN and CDR2 as SYDVKM. CDR3 sequence (DNA): TGTGCCAGCAGCCTGGAGGGGTACAATGAGCAGTTCTTC. It encodes CASSLEGYNEQFF.

The CDR3 DNA reads TGTGCCAGTAGTATCAGATGGCGGGGGGGCAGCGGGGAGCTGTTTTTT. Protein sequence: CASSIRWRGGSGELFF. The rearrangement uses TRBV19 and TRBJ2-2; 9 bases line up with TRBD2. After removal of 3 bases from V and 7 bases from J, the junction contained 9 bases not matched to a gene. CDR1 LNHDA and CDR2 SQIVND come from the germline V gene (reference sequence). The CDR3 loop spans 16 amino acids.

The V call is TRBV28, the J call TRBJ2-2, with a tentative D call TRBD2 (5 bases). The V end lost 5 bases, the J end lost 6 bases, and 16 bases lay between the germline ends. This CDR3 comprises 15 residues. Germline V gene lookup returns CDR1 MDHEN and CDR2 SYDVKM. CDR3 sequence reads: CASSGSVHGAGELFF. CDR3 bases: TGTGCCAGCAGTGGATCGGTACACGGGGCCGGGGAGCTGTTTTTT.

This chain joins TRBV9 and TRBJ2-7, with 7 bases aligning to TRBD2. This CDR3 is built from 15 residues. Per the germline V gene, CDR1 is SGDLS and CDR2 is YYNGEE. The V and J ends lost 0 bases and 5 bases, in that order; junction bases with no gene match: 8. The CDR3 loop reads CASSVGPQGGNEQYF. DNA of the CDR3: TGTGCCAGCAGCGTAGGTCCGCAGGGAGGGAACGAGCAGTACTTC.

The rearrangement joins TRBV7-6 to TRBJ2-1, with a tentative D call TRBD2 (6 bases). V was trimmed by 2 bases and J by 0 bases, leaving 11 bases between them. The length of the CDR3 is 16 residues. The germline V gene has CDR1 SGHVS and CDR2 FNYEAQ. In DNA, the CDR3 is TGTGCCAGCAGCTTACCCGCGGGGAGCTCCTACAATGAGCAGTTCTTC. Translating gives CASSLPAGSSYNEQFF. Variable domain in full (rest from reference TRBV7-6 and TRBJ2-1): GAGVSQSPRYKVTKRGQDVALRCDPISGHVSLYWYRQALGQGPEFLTYFNYEAQQDKSGLPNDRFSAERPEGSISTLTIQRTEQRDSAMYRCASSLPAGSSYNEQFFGPGTRLTVL.

V is TRBV25-1 and J is TRBJ1-2; D perhaps matches TRBD1 (5 bases). V lost 4 bases and J 3 bases, leaving 24 bases between the germline ends. CDR3 length: 18 amino acids. Per germline, CDR1 MGHDK and CDR2 SYGVNS. The CDR3 spells CASSASPRVSQPHYGYTF. The CDR3 DNA follows: TGTGCCAGCAGTGCTTCCCCCAGGGTCAGTCAGCCGCACTATGGCTACACCTTC.

The rearrangement links TRBV7-2 to TRBJ1-2, with TRBD1 matching over 7 bases. In germline, CDR1 is SGHTA, CDR2 FQGNSA. This CDR3 has 16 residues. The ends lost 1 base at V and 4 bases at J; junction bases unmatched: 9. Here the CDR3 reads CASSLGTGRRGYGYTF. CDR3 nucleotides: TGTGCCAGCAGCTTAGGGACAGGCCGGAGGGGCTATGGCTACACCTTC.

This clone was recorded once. The chain recombines TRBV5-4 with TRBJ2-3; weak D call: TRBD2 (6 bases). Germline CDR1 is SGHNT and CDR2 is YYREEE (reference sequence). V was clipped by 4 bases and J by 10 bases, with 22 bases between them. The CDR3 extends over 15 amino acids. The DNA for the CDR3 is TGTGCCAGCAGCCCGGTGACTAGTCCGCTCTCTGCGCAGTATTTT. Translating gives CASSPVTSPLSAQYF.

This chain links TRBV21-1 with TRBJ1-5; the tabulated D call, TRBD1, remains unverified against the DNA. TRBV21-1 is classified as a pseudogene. There are 12 residues in the CDR3. CDR3 amino acids: CASSKKGTEKHF. The DNA of the CDR3 is TGTGCCAGCAGCAAAAAAGGGACAGAGAAGCATTTT.

The chain has TRBV28 and TRBJ1-4, with a weak D call TRBD1 (5 bases). Trimming removed 6 bases from V and 8 bases from J, with 13 bases in between. CDR3 length: 13 residues. CDR1 is MDHEN and CDR2 is SYDVKM in the germline V gene. The CDR3 nucleotides are TGTGCCAGCAGCTGGGAACGGACAGAAAAACTGTTTTTT. Its protein product is CASSWERTEKLFF.